This T cell receptor (beta chain) is drawn from a study of blood T cell repertoires in COVID-19 (TCRdb year 2020). For the study in its entirety: Samples covering the acute and convalescent phases of COVID-19 were provided by collaborators in the United States, Italy and Spain. Where available, HLA class I and class II types were obtained from metadata supplied by the sample provider rather than from assay-based typing. Sample metadata almost always included a de-identified subject ID, COVID-19 status, age in years and sex. The material from the prospective study consisted of cDNA or gDNA derived from T cells, B-cell-depleted T cells, or PBMCs. The dataset comprised deeply sampled blood TCRbeta repertoires from subjects exposed to, actively infected with, or recovered from COVID-19. A freely available public database, intended as a resource for researchers studying the immune response to SARS-CoV-2, is where the repertoires were released. The samples were drawn from the first 160 participants of the ongoing ImmuneRACE study and from 1,254 subjects provided by 6 global collaborators. Findings and caveats that apply to the study as a whole: The amount of clinical and demographic metadata varied by source and participant and was provided uncurated.

Each collaborating institution followed its own protocols to collect whole blood in K2EDTA tubes. Collaborator samples were shipped for TCRbeta analysis as frozen whole blood, isolated PBMCs, or DNA extracted from either sample type. TCRbeta CDR3 regions were amplified from genomic DNA by means of the immunoSEQ Assay, a bias-controlled multiplex PCR. Concerning the study's data processing: The number of nucleated cells in each sample was estimated from the amplification of reference gene primers within the assay. To quantify the absolute abundance of each unique TCRbeta CDR3 rearrangement, sequence reads were collapsed and filtered. For each sample, productive Simpson clonality was calculated as the square root of Simpson's diversity index over productive rearrangements. TCRdb stores this immuneACCESS table with in-frame sequences only. Part of the clones is absent; in the studies checked, under half of the shortfall reflects unresolved V genes, and no reason is known for the rest. V and J calls plus clone size are reproduced from that table; the DNA served to infer D and trimming. In all, the sample holds around 220,000 clones, and 82% of those were seen once. 4.5% to 6% of the sample lies in the top ten.

Including the terminal cysteine and phenylalanine, the CDR3 comprises 16 residues. The entry retains the CDR3 DNA only, 48 bases that are in frame from base 1. The germline V end is reduced by 2 bases and the J end by 6 bases; junction bases left unmatched: 8. The germline V gene sets CDR1 to MGHRA and CDR2 to YSYEKL. This clone was counted only a few times. It lacks a known antigen. Base qualities were left out, and no much larger clone turns up one base away. The sample taken for sequencing was peripheral blood. In this chain, TRBV4-1 is recombined with TRBJ1-5, with 9 bases matching TRBD1. This TCR derives from a woman of 80 years or more with active or convalescent COVID-19. The CDR3 region has the sequence CASSQRDRVPGQPQHF. The bases are TGCGCCAGCAGCCAACGGGACAGGGTGCCCGGTCAGCCCCAGCATTTT.